The 23 T cell receptor beta chains below come from one sample, sequenced in a study of blood T cell repertoires in COVID-19. Libraries were prepared by immunoSEQ multiplex PCR; TCRdb keeps only in-frame clonotypes and omits some of them. Of approximately 100,000 clones listed, approximately 90% are singletons. Sequenced input: peripheral blood. The receptors stem from a man aged 55-75 years with acute or convalescent COVID-19.

The J gene is TRBJ1-6, the V gene TRBV7-8; a possible D gene is TRBD1 (5 bases). The germline V gene has CDR1 SGHVS and CDR2 FQNEAQ. The CDR3 is 14 amino acids. V lost 5 bases to trimming and J lost 8 bases, with 13 bases between them. For the CDR3, the DNA is TGTGCCAGCAGCCGTACAGGCAGCTATTCACCCCTCCACTTT. Translation gives CASSRTGSYSPLHF.

J is TRBJ1-2 and V is TRBV24-1; 7 bases match TRBD1. After removal of 12 bases from V and 6 bases from J, the junction contained 3 bases not matched to a gene. Germline lookup yields CDR1 KGHDR and CDR2 SFDVKD. The CDR3 is 10 residues long. CDR3 sequence reads: CAPTGDGYTF. The DNA of the CDR3 is TGTGCCCCCACAGGGGATGGCTACACCTTC.

The chain links TRBV24-1 to TRBJ1-5, with a weak D call TRBD1 (6 bases). The CDR3 runs to 17 residues. Trimming shortened V by 3 bases and J by 1 base, and 15 bases separated the two germline ends. Germline V lookup: CDR1 KGHDR, CDR2 SFDVKD. CDR3 amino acids: CATSDPLEDSSNQPQHF. The CDR3 nucleotides are TGTGCCACCAGTGATCCCCTCGAGGACAGCAGCAATCAGCCCCAGCATTTT.

The chain is built from TRBV7-9 and TRBJ2-2; D perhaps matches TRBD2 (6 bases). V lost 6 bases to trimming and J lost 5 bases, with 25 bases between them. Germline V lookup: CDR1 SEHNR, CDR2 FQNEAQ (reference sequence). This CDR3 is built from 18 residues. In DNA, the CDR3 is TGTGCCAGCAGTTCACCCCGCGTCTGGCTAGCGCCTACCGGGGAGCTGTTTTTT. Amino acids: CASSSPRVWLAPTGELFF.

The CDR3 nucleotides read TGTGCCTGGAGTGTACGGGACGGGAGACCTTACGAGCAGTACTTC. Its protein is CAWSVRDGRPYEQYF. The V and J genes are TRBV30 and TRBJ2-7; maybe TRBD2 (6 bases). CDR1 is GTSNPN and CDR2 is SVGIG in the germline V gene (reference sequence). Trimming removed 0 bases at V and 4 bases at J, with 16 bases between. The CDR3 length is 15 residues.

The rearrangement links TRBV12-3 or TRBV12-4 to TRBJ1-4; D remains ambiguous. V lost 6 bases and J 8 bases, leaving 13 bases between the germline ends. The CDR3 consists of 13 residues. The CDR3 sequence: CASRTVAGEKLFF. CDR3 DNA sequence: TGTGCCAGCAGGACCGTGGCGGGGGAAAAACTGTTTTTT.

The chain uses TRBV30 and TRBJ1-1; no definite D call. The CDR3 is 13 amino acids. Trimming shortened V by 2 bases and J by 3 bases, and 10 bases separated the two germline ends. Germline V CDR1 and CDR2: GTSNPN, SVGIG (reference sequence). The CDR3 DNA reads TGTGCCTGGAGTCTAGAACGGGACACTGAAGCTTTCTTT. Translating it yields CAWSLERDTEAFF.

The rearrangement links TRBV28 to TRBJ1-5; 8 bases align to TRBD1. Germline V gene lookup returns CDR1 MDHEN and CDR2 SYDVKM. With V trimmed by 5 bases and J by 7 bases, 13 bases remained unmatched. The CDR3 sequence is 16 residues long. The CDR3 DNA is TGTGCCAGCAGTATCTGGACAGGGATTAGAGGGCAGCCCCAGCATTTT. It is translated as CASSIWTGIRGQPQHF. Supplemented by reference TRBV28 and TRBJ1-5, the full variable domain reads DVKVTQSSRYLVKRTGEKVFLECVQDMDHENMFWYRQDPGLGLRLIYFSYDVKMKEKGDIPEGYSVSREKKERFSLILESASTNQTSMYLCASSIWTGIRGQPQHFGDGTRLSIL.

This chain connects TRBV19 to TRBJ1-2; D call uncertain. The CDR3 has 12 residues. The V gene lost 9 bases and the J gene lost 2 bases, with 10 bases spanning the gap. CDR1 LNHDA and CDR2 SQIVND come from the germline V gene (reference sequence). The CDR3 spells CASVSVNYGYTF. The CDR3 DNA is TGTGCCAGCGTCTCGGTCAACTATGGCTACACCTTC.

The genes are TRBV7-9 and TRBJ1-1; D perhaps matches TRBD1 (5 bases). Germline lookup yields CDR1 SEHNR and CDR2 FQNEAQ (reference sequence). V was trimmed by 4 bases and J by 7 bases, leaving 10 bases between them. The CDR3 totals 12 residues. CDR3 in amino acids: CASSSQGFEAFF. The CDR3 DNA follows: TGTGCCAGCAGCTCCCAGGGATTTGAAGCTTTCTTT.

J is TRBJ2-5 and V is TRBV2; D gene ambiguous. Between the trimmed V and J ends, which lost 3 bases and 7 bases, there was a span of 12 bases. This CDR3 has 13 amino acids. CDR1 is SNHLY and CDR2 is FYNNEI in the germline V gene. As DNA, the CDR3 is TGTGCCAGCAGTGAGAGCAGTCCGGGGACCCAGTACTTC. Its translation is CASSESSPGTQYF.

The CDR3 spells CASSFRTSLNEQFF. CDR3 bases: TGTGCCAGCAGCTTCAGGACTAGCCTCAATGAGCAGTTCTTC. The chain has TRBV5-5 and TRBJ2-1, with 8 bases lining up with TRBD2. CDR3 size: 14 residues. After removal of 2 bases from V and 6 bases from J, the junction contained 4 bases not matched to a gene. Germline V lookup: CDR1 SGHKS, CDR2 YYEKEE (reference sequence).

The rearrangement links TRBV24-1 to TRBJ2-3, with TRBD1 matching 8 bases. The V gene end was trimmed by 7 bases and the J gene end by 6 bases; junction bases not matched to a gene: 8. This CDR3 has 14 amino acids. The germline gives CDR1 KGHDR, CDR2 SFDVKD. CDR3: CATRGRGQVDTQYF. The CDR3 nucleotides are TGTGCCACCAGGGGCAGGGGGCAGGTGGATACGCAGTATTTT.

V and J are TRBV6-6 and TRBJ1-5, with 9 bases matching TRBD1. There are 16 residues in the CDR3. The ends lost 6 bases at V and 4 bases at J; junction bases unmatched: 10. The germline gives CDR1 MNHNY, CDR2 SVGAGI (reference sequence). CDR3 bases: TGTGCCAGCAGCTTTGGACAGGGGTCTGGTAATCAGCCCCAGCATTTT. Its translation is CASSFGQGSGNQPQHF.

This chain links TRBV11-3 with TRBJ2-2; maybe TRBD1 (6 bases). Trimming removed 1 base from V and 4 bases from J, with 10 bases in between. In germline, CDR1 is SGHNT, CDR2 YENEEA. The CDR3 covers 15 residues. The CDR3, as DNA: TGTGCCAGCAGCTTAGTTACAGGGAGCACCGGGGAGCTGTTTTTT. Amino acid sequence: CASSLVTGSTGELFF.

The V and J genes are TRBV3-1 (or the pseudogene TRBV3-2) and TRBJ2-1; TRBD2 agrees at 8 bases. V gave up 0 bases and J gave up 5 bases; unmatched junction bases: 6. The CDR3 runs 16 residues. From germline, CDR1 is LGHDT and CDR2 YNNKEL (reference sequence). In nucleotides, the CDR3 is TGTGCCAGCAGCCAAGATGGACTAGCCCCGCACAATGAGCAGTTCTTC. Amino acids: CASSQDGLAPHNEQFF.

The chain combines TRBV10-3 with TRBJ1-5; 10 nucleotides align to TRBD1. Trimming took 5 bases from V and 6 from J; bases not matched to a gene: 7. From germline, CDR1 is ENHRY and CDR2 SYGVKD. This CDR3 is 15 amino acids long. CDR3 in amino acids: CAISTDRGYGQPQHF. The CDR3 DNA reads as TGTGCCATCAGTACGGACAGGGGGTATGGTCAGCCCCAGCATTTT.

Concerning this clone: The germline gene is not matched at one end of the junction; a read error may be the cause. The chain carries TRBV29-1 and TRBJ2-4; D gene unclear. This CDR3 is 15 amino acids long. Germline V gene lookup returns CDR1 SQVTM and CDR2 ANQGSEA. The chain's CDR3 is CSAETRVLAKNIQYF. In DNA form, the CDR3 reads TGCAGCGCTGAAACCCGCGTCCTAGCCAAAAACATTCAGTACTTC.

This clone was counted a single time. V gene TRBV10-1 combines with J gene TRBJ2-6, with 9 bases matching TRBD1. This CDR3 is built from 17 residues. J gave up 2 bases and V 4 bases, and 6 bases lay outside the gene matches. Per the germline V gene, CDR1 is WNHNN and CDR2 is SYGVQD (reference sequence). The CDR3 DNA follows: TGCGCCAGCAGTGCTCGACAGGGGGGGGCTGGGGCCAACGTCCTGACTTTC. Its translation: CASSARQGGAGANVLTF.

This clone was counted a single time. This chain connects TRBV19 to TRBJ1-1, with D maybe TRBD1 (5 bases). The germline gives CDR1 LNHDA, CDR2 SQIVND (reference sequence). CDR3 size: 14 residues. Here the CDR3 reads CGSTKTGGLTEAFF. CDR3 sequence (DNA): TGTGGGAGTACGAAAACGGGGGGACTCACTGAAGCTTTCTTT. The complete variable domain, with remaining parts taken from reference TRBV19 and TRBJ1-1, reads DGGITQSPKYLFRKEGQNVTLSCEQNLNHDAMYWYRQDPGQGLRLIYYSQIVNDFQKGDIAEGYSVSREKKESFPLTVTSAQKNPTAFYLCGSTKTGGLTEAFFGQGTRLTVV.

The chain uses TRBV24-1 and TRBJ2-5; D is undetermined. The CDR3 extends over 17 amino acids. Per the germline V gene, CDR1 is KGHDR and CDR2 is SFDVKD. V was cut by 1 base and J by 5 bases, with 19 bases left in between. DNA of the CDR3: TGTGCCACCAGTGATTTCGACGGCAACGCAGCAGCGGAGACCCAGTACTTC. Its protein product is CATSDFDGNAAAETQYF.

The chain joins TRBV10-3 to TRBJ1-4; 8 nucleotides agree with TRBD1. The trim removed 4 bases at V and 7 bases at J, leaving 8 bases unmatched. This CDR3 contains 15 residues. CDR1 and CDR2 from the germline V gene are ENHRY and SYGVKD. The CDR3 DNA is TGTGCCATCAGTGGCTCGGACAGGGTTGGTGAAAAACTGTTTTTT. The encoded protein is CAISGSDRVGEKLFF.

The chain is built from TRBV28 and TRBJ1-6, with TRBD1 matching over 7 bases. CDR1 is MDHEN, CDR2 SYDVKM, per germline. The CDR3 contains 13 residues. After removal of 6 bases from V and 5 bases from J, the junction contained 1 base not matched to a gene. The CDR3: CASRGQHNSPLHF. CDR3 nucleotide sequence: TGTGCCAGCAGGGGACAGCATAATTCACCCCTCCACTTT.